These T cell receptor beta chains were read from a single sample in a study of cytomegalovirus exposure and HLA in healthy donors. TCRdb's table, derived via immunoSEQ multiplex PCR, lists solely in-frame clones and lacks some. This sample carries hundreds of thousands of clones, around 87% of them seen once, and the ten largest clones take 2%. The source material was PBMCs. These TCRs come from a woman between 18 and 29 years old in good health and CMV-seropositive. The CDR3 runs from the conserved cysteine through the conserved F or W. D genes are given only for firm matches. Only some rows state a clone size, as once, few, many or a class for expanded clones.

v_gene	d_gene	j_gene	abundance	CDR3aa	CDR3nt
TRBV4-1	TRBD1	TRBJ1-5	once	CASSQDTGDAQPQHF	TGCGCCAGCAGCCAAGATACAGGGGACGCTCAGCCCCAGCATTTT
TRBV11-3	TRBD2	TRBJ2-5	NA	CASSTGVAGESQETQYF	TGTGCCAGCAGCACCGGGGTAGCGGGAGAGTCGCAAGAGACCCAGTACTTC
TRBV5-1	NA	TRBJ1-1	NA	CASSLQGNTEAFF	TGCGCCAGCAGCTTACAGGGGAACACTGAAGCTTTCTTT
TRBV5-1	NA	TRBJ2-1	NA	CASSPSGLRDGQFF	TGCGCCAGCAGCCCCTCGGGGTTGAGGGATGGACAGTTCTTC
TRBV18	NA	TRBJ1-2	NA	CASSPRNLDRYYTF	TGTGCCAGCTCACCACGTAACCTAGACAGGTACTACACCTTC
TRBV5-1	NA	TRBJ2-7	NA	CASSLTTGPYEQYF	TGCGCCAGCAGTTTAACCACAGGGCCCTACGAGCAGTACTTC
TRBV6-5	TRBD1	TRBJ2-2	NA	CASSPGRGPTGELFF	TGTGCCAGCAGCCCCGGCAGGGGGCCCACCGGGGAGCTGTTTTTT
TRBV7-7	TRBD1	TRBJ1-4	NA	CASSPRGGLGEKLFF	TGTGCTAGCAGCCCTCGAGGGGGCCTGGGCGAAAAACTGTTTTTT
TRBV9	TRBD1	TRBJ2-1	once	CASSVGTGPRNEQFF	TGTGCCAGCAGCGTCGGGACAGGGCCTAGAAATGAGCAGTTCTTC
TRBV7-9	NA	TRBJ1-2	NA	CASSPTGTELYGYTF	TGTGCCAGCAGCCCCACAGGGACCGAACTCTATGGCTACACCTTC
TRBV5-1	TRBD1	TRBJ1-3	NA	CASSYWDSGSGNTIYF	TGCGCCAGCAGCTACTGGGACAGCGGCTCTGGAAACACCATATATTTT
TRBV6-5	TRBD1	TRBJ1-1	NA	CASSSTTGATEAFF	TGTGCCAGCAGTTCCACTACAGGGGCGACTGAAGCTTTCTTT
TRBV5-6	NA	TRBJ1-1	NA	CASSFGQTEAFF	TGTGCCAGCAGCTTCGGACAGACTGAAGCTTTCTTT
TRBV29-1	NA	TRBJ1-1	NA	CSVEAGLNTEAFF	TGCAGCGTTGAAGCAGGGTTGAACACTGAAGCTTTCTTT